Sequencing of this TCR beta chain was carried out in a study of blood T cell repertoires in COVID-19. Sequencing used immunoSEQ multiplex PCR; TCRdb keeps in-frame clones, though not all of them. Among about 210,000 clones listed, around 85% were seen once. J lost 6 bases, V lost 4 bases, and 4 bases had no gene match. Germline V gene sequence: CDR1 SGHDN, CDR2 FVKESK. CDR3 length equals 13 residues. This TCR derives from a man aged 35-49 years with acute or convalescent COVID-19. Material: peripheral blood. V usage is TRBV14 and J usage is TRBJ2-7, with 9 bases lining up with TRBD1. The CDR3 DNA is TGTGCCAGCAGCCGGGACAGGGTAACCGAGCAGTACTTC. Translating it yields CASSRDRVTEQYF.